The 8 T cell receptor beta chains below come from one sample, sequenced in a study of a mutant IDH1 vaccine in newly diagnosed glioma. Sequencing used immunoSEQ multiplex PCR; TCRdb keeps in-frame clones, though not all of them. The table shows some 130,000 clones, with about four fifths occurring only once. Stated time point: week 11, during vaccination. What each vaccine dose contained was 300 ug of mutant IDH1 20-mer peptide, accompanied by topical imiquimod. These receptors' antigens are unknown. This material consisted of PBMCs, taken from a glioma patient whose treatment included an IDH1 peptide vaccine. The receptors here all came from a man aged 35 to 55 with glioma.

CDR3 loop: CASSPSSTAFKGDQPQHF. The CDR3, as DNA: TGTGCCAGCTCACCAAGCTCGACCGCCTTCAAGGGCGATCAGCCCCAGCATTTT. This chain links TRBV18 with TRBJ1-5; D is unresolved. The CDR3 has 18 amino acids. V lost 2 bases to trimming and J lost 5 bases, with 22 bases between them. Germline values: CDR1 KGHSH, CDR2 LQKENI. The whole variable domain, remainder taken from reference TRBV18 and TRBJ1-5, is NAGVMQNPRHLVRRRGQEARLRCSPMKGHSHVYWYRQLPEEGLKFMVYLQKENIIDESGMPKERFSAEFPKEGPSILRIQQVVRGDSAAYFCASSPSSTAFKGDQPQHFGDGTRLSIL.

The gene calls are TRBV15 and TRBJ1-3; the D gene is possibly TRBD1 (6 bases). The V gene lost 1 base and the J gene lost 4 bases, with 14 bases spanning the gap. Germline V gene data show CDR1 as LNHNV and CDR2 as YYDKDF (reference sequence). The length of the CDR3 is 16 residues. As DNA, the CDR3 is TGTGCCACCAGCAGAGGGCGAACAGGGCAAGGAAACACCATATATTTT. Translating gives CATSRGRTGQGNTIYF.

The V gene is TRBV5-1, the J gene TRBJ2-3; 8 bases are shared with TRBD2. The CDR3 runs to 15 residues. Trimming cost V 3 bases and J 1 base; bases outside gene matches: 4. Germline V gene data show CDR1 as SGHRS and CDR2 as YFSETQ. CDR3 coding DNA: TGCGCCAGCAGCTGGGCGGGGGGCCGCACAGATACGCAGTATTTT. Residues: CASSWAGGRTDTQYF.

The V gene is TRBV5-1, the J gene TRBJ1-4, with D maybe TRBD1 (5 bases). The CDR3 length is 15 residues. V was shortened by 3 bases and J by 6 bases, with 15 bases between the two germline ends. Germline V gene data show CDR1 as SGHRS and CDR2 as YFSETQ. CDR3 sequence (DNA): TGCGCCAGCAGCTCCGGAGGGTCCAGGGATGAAAAACTGTTTTTT. The encoded protein is CASSSGGSRDEKLFF.

The chain is built from TRBV5-1 and TRBJ1-5; 12 bases align to TRBD1. The J segment lost 6 bases and the V segment lost 4 bases, leaving 5 bases of the junction unmatched. Germline CDR1 SGHRS, CDR2 YFSETQ. The CDR3 is 15 amino acids. The CDR3 sequence is CASSPGQGAGQPQHF. DNA for the CDR3: TGCGCCAGCAGCCCGGGACAGGGGGCTGGTCAGCCCCAGCATTTT.

The chain joins TRBV7-3 to TRBJ1-2; D is perhaps TRBD1 (6 bases). Germline values: CDR1 SGHTA, CDR2 FQGTGA. CDR3 length: 16 amino acids. V lost 4 bases, J lost 6 bases, and 21 bases lay in between. Here the CDR3 reads CASSSSGTPGTDGYTF. CDR3 coding DNA: TGTGCCAGCAGCTCCTCCGGGACACCCGGTACGGATGGCTACACCTTC.

The genes are TRBV9 and TRBJ2-5, with 8 bases fitting TRBD2. V lost 0 bases, J lost 4 bases, and 11 bases stayed unmatched. The CDR3 length is 17 residues. The V gene's germline CDR1 is SGDLS and CDR2 YYNGEE. The CDR3 DNA reads as TGTGCCAGCAGCGTAGGAAGGGGACTAGTAAGCGGAGAGACCCAGTACTTC. It codes for CASSVGRGLVSGETQYF.

The gene calls are TRBV7-9 and TRBJ1-6; 8 bases align to TRBD1. This CDR3 is 14 amino acids long. The germline CDR1 and CDR2 sequences are SEHNR and FQNEAQ (reference sequence). J lost 10 bases, V lost 1 base, and 3 bases had no gene match. DNA of the CDR3: TGTGCCAGCAGCTTAGGTGACAGGGGATCACCCCTCCACTTT. It translates to CASSLGDRGSPLHF.